A selection of T cell receptor beta chains follows, all from one sample in a study of T-cell memory formation after mild COVID-19. One entry per CDR3 protein results from TCRdb running MiXCR on the 5' RACE reads. The sample includes 300,000 or so distinct CDR3 sequences, less than 20% of them seen just once. Material: PBMCs or a T cell subset sorted from them (not recorded which). The receptor set was obtained from a man aged 18-30 years who had mild COVID-19 (a few samples of this study predate the infection). Cell type and time point are not known. Both conserved end residues are part of each CDR3. D genes are given only for firm matches. Clone size is given for some rows only: seen once, a few or many times, or a class if the clone is expanded.

clone_size: few
d_call: TRBD1
j_call: TRBJ2-7
v_call: TRBV9
cdr3_aa: CASSVAGQGYEQYF
cdr3_nt: TGTGCCAGCAGCGTAGCAGGACAGGGCTACGAGCAGTACTTC

clone_size: few
d_call: TRBD1
j_call: TRBJ2-7
v_call: TRBV18
cdr3_aa: CASSRQGGINSYEQYF
cdr3_nt: TGTGCCAGCTCACGACAGGGGGGGATAAACTCCTACGAGCAGTACTTC

clone_size: .
d_call: .
j_call: TRBJ2-5
v_call: TRBV18
cdr3_aa: CASSPIDQGRETQYF
cdr3_nt: TGTGCCAGCTCACCGATCGATCAGGGTCGGGAGACCCAGTACTTC

clone_size: .
d_call: .
j_call: TRBJ1-6
v_call: TRBV12-3/TRBV12-4
cdr3_aa: CASSEQGRSPLHF
cdr3_nt: TGTGCCAGCAGTGAACAGGGTCGGTCACCCCTCCACTTT

clone_size: .
d_call: .
j_call: TRBJ2-1
v_call: TRBV4-2
cdr3_aa: CASSLRGDTYNEQFF
cdr3_nt: TGTGCCAGCAGCCTGCGGGGAGATACCTACAATGAGCAGTTCTTC

clone_size: few
d_call: TRBD1
j_call: TRBJ1-4
v_call: TRBV7-2
cdr3_aa: CASSSGQAWEKLFF
cdr3_nt: TGTGCCAGCAGCTCCGGACAGGCTTGGGAAAAACTGTTTTTT

clone_size: many
d_call: .
j_call: TRBJ1-1
v_call: TRBV7-9
cdr3_aa: CASSLSPGVNTEAFF
cdr3_nt: TGTGCCAGCAGCTTATCACCGGGGGTGAACACTGAAGCTTTCTTT

clone_size: few
d_call: TRBD2
j_call: TRBJ2-5
v_call: TRBV5-6
cdr3_aa: CASSWPRGGWETQYF
cdr3_nt: TGTGCCAGCAGCTGGCCCCGCGGGGGATGGGAGACCCAGTACTTC

clone_size: .
d_call: TRBD2
j_call: TRBJ2-2
v_call: TRBV5-1
cdr3_aa: CASSLNGGTNTGELFF
cdr3_nt: TGCGCCAGCAGCTTGAACGGGGGGACGAACACCGGGGAGCTGTTTTTT

clone_size: few
d_call: .
j_call: TRBJ2-2
v_call: TRBV4-3
cdr3_aa: CASRQVAGSTGELFF
cdr3_nt: TGCGCCAGCAGGCAGGTGGCGGGTTCGACCGGGGAGCTGTTTTTT

clone_size: few
d_call: .
j_call: TRBJ2-3
v_call: TRBV3-1
cdr3_aa: CASSQDRGYAADTQYF
cdr3_nt: TGTGCCAGCAGCCAAGATCGGGGCTACGCTGCAGATACGCAGTATTTT

clone_size: many
d_call: TRBD2
j_call: TRBJ2-3
v_call: TRBV10-2
cdr3_aa: CASGGLAGADTQYF
cdr3_nt: TGCGCCAGCGGGGGACTAGCGGGCGCAGATACGCAGTATTTT

clone_size: .
d_call: TRBD1
j_call: TRBJ2-3
v_call: TRBV29-1
cdr3_aa: CSVGQVYTDTQYF
cdr3_nt: TGCAGCGTAGGACAGGTCTACACAGATACGCAGTATTTT

clone_size: .
d_call: .
j_call: TRBJ1-2
v_call: TRBV18
cdr3_aa: CASSPMTRSGYTF
cdr3_nt: TGTGCCAGCTCACCGATGACAAGGAGTGGCTACACCTTC

clone_size: .
d_call: .
j_call: TRBJ2-4
v_call: TRBV4-1
cdr3_aa: CASSPLGISLVGDIQYF
cdr3_nt: TGCGCCAGCAGCCCGCTCGGGATTTCCCTCGTCGGGGACATTCAGTACTTC

clone_size: .
d_call: TRBD1
j_call: TRBJ2-7
v_call: TRBV6-5
cdr3_aa: CASSLGQGLVPYEQYF
cdr3_nt: TGTGCCAGCAGTTTAGGACAGGGACTTGTCCCCTACGAGCAGTACTTC

clone_size: many
d_call: .
j_call: TRBJ1-1
v_call: TRBV29-1
cdr3_aa: CSVEDGVNTEAFF
cdr3_nt: TGCAGCGTTGAAGATGGCGTGAACACTGAAGCTTTCTTT

clone_size: .
d_call: .
j_call: TRBJ2-2
v_call: TRBV5-1
cdr3_aa: CASSLASPWGGVGGELFF
cdr3_nt: TGCGCCAGCAGCTTGGCATCCCCCTGGGGCGGCGTAGGCGGGGAGCTGTTTTTT

clone_size: .
d_call: TRBD1
j_call: TRBJ1-2
v_call: TRBV10-3
cdr3_aa: CAIRDSRNYGYTF
cdr3_nt: TGTGCCATCCGGGACAGTCGGAACTATGGCTACACCTTC

clone_size: .
d_call: .
j_call: TRBJ1-5
v_call: TRBV5-1
cdr3_aa: CASSAQGTQPQHF
cdr3_nt: TGCGCCAGCAGTGCTCAGGGGACTCAGCCCCAGCATTTT

clone_size: .
d_call: .
j_call: TRBJ2-5
v_call: TRBV20-1
cdr3_aa: CSAGGYWGETQYF
cdr3_nt: TGCAGTGCCGGCGGCTATTGGGGAGAGACCCAGTACTTC

clone_size: few
d_call: TRBD1
j_call: TRBJ1-6
v_call: TRBV6-2/TRBV6-3
cdr3_aa: CASRRTGDGSPLHF
cdr3_nt: TGTGCCAGCAGAAGGACAGGGGACGGCTCACCCCTCCACTTT

clone_size: .
d_call: TRBD1
j_call: TRBJ1-4
v_call: TRBV5-1
cdr3_aa: CASSLGTGGFEKLFF
cdr3_nt: TGCGCCAGCAGCTTGGGGACAGGGGGCTTTGAAAAACTGTTTTTT

clone_size: .
d_call: .
j_call: TRBJ1-3
v_call: TRBV7-9
cdr3_aa: CASTPRGFTIYF
cdr3_nt: TGTGCCAGCACCCCCCGGGGATTCACCATATATTTT